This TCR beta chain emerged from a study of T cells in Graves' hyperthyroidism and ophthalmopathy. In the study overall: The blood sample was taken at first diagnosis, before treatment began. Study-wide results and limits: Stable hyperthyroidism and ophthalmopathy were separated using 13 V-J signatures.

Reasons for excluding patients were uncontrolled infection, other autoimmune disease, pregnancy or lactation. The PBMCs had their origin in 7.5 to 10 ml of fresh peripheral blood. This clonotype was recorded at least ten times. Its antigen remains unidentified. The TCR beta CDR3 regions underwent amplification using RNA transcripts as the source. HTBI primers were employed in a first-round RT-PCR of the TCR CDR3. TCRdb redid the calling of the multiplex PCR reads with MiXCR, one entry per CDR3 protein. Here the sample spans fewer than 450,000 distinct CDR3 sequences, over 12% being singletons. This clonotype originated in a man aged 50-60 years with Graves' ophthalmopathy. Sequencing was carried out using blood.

As DNA, the CDR3 is TGTGCCAGCAGCTCGTTTGACACCGGGGAGCTGTTTTTT. It codes for CASSSFDTGELFF. This chain connects TRBV11-2 to TRBJ2-2, with D unresolved. The germline V and J ends were trimmed by 4 bases and 3 bases, with 6 bases remaining between them. In germline, CDR1 is SGHAT, CDR2 FQNNGV. The CDR3 runs to 13 residues.